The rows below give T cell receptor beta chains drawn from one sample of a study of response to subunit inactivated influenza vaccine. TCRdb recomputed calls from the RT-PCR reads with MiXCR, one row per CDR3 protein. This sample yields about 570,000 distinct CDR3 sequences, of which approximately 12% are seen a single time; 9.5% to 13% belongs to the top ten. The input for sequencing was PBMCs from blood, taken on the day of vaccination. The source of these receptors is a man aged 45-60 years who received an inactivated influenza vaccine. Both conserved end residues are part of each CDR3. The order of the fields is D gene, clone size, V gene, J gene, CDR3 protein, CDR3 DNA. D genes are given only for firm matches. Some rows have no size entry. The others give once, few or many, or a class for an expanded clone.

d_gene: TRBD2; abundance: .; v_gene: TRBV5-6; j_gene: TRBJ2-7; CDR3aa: CASSHQGGTSAYEQYF; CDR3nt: TGTGCCAGCAGCCACCAGGGGGGGACTAGCGCCTACGAGCAGTACTTC
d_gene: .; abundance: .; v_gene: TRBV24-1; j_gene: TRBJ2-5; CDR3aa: CATSGGGLGEETQYF; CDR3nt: TGTGCCACCAGTGGGGGGGGCCTGGGAGAAGAGACCCAGTACTTC
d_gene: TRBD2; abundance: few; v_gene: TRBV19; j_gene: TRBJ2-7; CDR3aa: CASSIRLAETYEQYF; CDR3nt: TGTGCCAGTAGTATTCGACTAGCAGAGACCTACGAGCAGTACTTC
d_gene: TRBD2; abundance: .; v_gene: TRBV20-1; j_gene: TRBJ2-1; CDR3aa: CTAREGTSVGDEQFF; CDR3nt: TGCACTGCTAGAGAAGGGACTAGCGTAGGGGATGAGCAGTTCTTC
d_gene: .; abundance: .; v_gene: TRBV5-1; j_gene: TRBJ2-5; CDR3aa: CASSLGVADKETQYF; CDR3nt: TGCGCCAGCAGCTTGGGAGTAGCGGATAAAGAGACCCAGTACTTC
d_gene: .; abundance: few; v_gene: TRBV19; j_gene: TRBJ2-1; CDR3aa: CASSIGLNNEQFF; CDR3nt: TGTGCCAGTAGTATAGGGCTGAACAATGAGCAGTTCTTC
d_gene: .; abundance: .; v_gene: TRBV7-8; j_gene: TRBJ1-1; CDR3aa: CASSEQGQSGTEAFF; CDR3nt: TGTGCCAGCAGTGAGCAGGGGCAATCAGGGACTGAAGCTTTCTTT
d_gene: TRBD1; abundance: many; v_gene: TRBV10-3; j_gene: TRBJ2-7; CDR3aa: CATYPGTGGHYEQYF; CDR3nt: TGTGCCACGTACCCTGGGACAGGAGGACACTACGAGCAGTACTTC
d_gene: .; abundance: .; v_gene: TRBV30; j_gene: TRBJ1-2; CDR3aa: CAWKNRQAGSYTF; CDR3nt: TGTGCCTGGAAGAACAGGCAGGCCGGCAGCTACACCTTC
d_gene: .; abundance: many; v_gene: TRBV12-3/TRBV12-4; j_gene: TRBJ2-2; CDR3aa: CASRLETGELFF; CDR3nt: TGTGCCAGCAGACTAGAGACCGGGGAGCTGTTTTTT
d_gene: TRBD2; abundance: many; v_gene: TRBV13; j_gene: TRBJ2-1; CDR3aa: CASSLARTSGSSQFF; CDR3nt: TGTGCCAGCAGCTTAGCAAGAACTAGCGGGAGTTCGCAGTTCTTC
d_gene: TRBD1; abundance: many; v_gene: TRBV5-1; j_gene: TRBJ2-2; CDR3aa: CASNHSPDRGAGELFF; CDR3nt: TGCGCCAGCAACCACTCCCCGGACAGGGGCGCCGGGGAGCTGTTTTTT